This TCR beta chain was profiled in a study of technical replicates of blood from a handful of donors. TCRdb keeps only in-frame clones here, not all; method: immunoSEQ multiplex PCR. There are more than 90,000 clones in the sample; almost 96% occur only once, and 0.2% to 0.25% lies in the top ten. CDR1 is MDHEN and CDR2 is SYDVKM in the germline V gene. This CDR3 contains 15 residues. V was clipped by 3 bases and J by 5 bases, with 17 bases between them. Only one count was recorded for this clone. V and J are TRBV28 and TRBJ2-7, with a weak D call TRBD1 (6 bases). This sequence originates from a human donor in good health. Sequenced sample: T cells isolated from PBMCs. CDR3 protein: CASSLTQAGADEQYF. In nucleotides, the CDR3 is TGTGCCAGCAGTTTGACTCAGGCAGGGGCGGACGAGCAGTACTTC.